This T cell receptor (beta chain) was sequenced during a study of cytomegalovirus exposure and HLA in healthy donors listed by TCRdb under 2017. About the full investigation: In an earlier analysis of 587 of the donors, roughly 300 Gb of sequence data and 90 million to 120 million unique TCR beta sequences from some 170 million T cells were reported. Among 398 genotyped donors of the cohort, an average of about 220,000 unique TCR beta nucleotide sequences was sequenced per donor, of which roughly 18% were non-productive. Genome-wide SNP genotypes for about 55% of the roughly 670 donors were used in a later genetic analysis, which treated that subset as a discovery cohort. All discovery cohort repertoires had been generated on a single sequencing platform. The study profiled the T cell repertoires of around 700 subjects by immunosequencing and related them to cytomegalovirus serostatus. The number of donors typed differed by locus, with about 620-630 for A, B, C, DRB1 and DQB1, over 500 for DQA1, about 610 for DPA1, and about 450 for DPB1. A separate validation cohort of roughly 130 different subjects was used in addition to the 666-subject first cohort. High-throughput TCR immunosequencing, statistical association of individual TCRs with disease status, and machine learning were combined to predict cytomegalovirus infection status. Among the roughly 390 genotyped donors, more than 70% belonged to the genetic ancestry cluster associated with self-reported Caucasian donors. An early release covering roughly 600 HLA-typed donors comprised about 300 gigabases of sequencing data and approximately 85 million unique TCR sequences. To decide whether each TCR beta V gene segment behaved as functional or pseudogenic, an earlier analysis of approximately 600 of the donors relied on high-throughput TCR beta sequencing. The later analysis used no new phenotypic data to find candidate immune exposures, relying instead on TCR beta sequences and their occurrence across donors. Because of strong linkage in the cohort, 5 or 6 DR-DQ haplotypes were treated as single units for association and clustering. The study aimed to test whether cataloging public T cell receptors could reveal signatures of past pathogen exposure. In a later analysis, previously published TCR beta repertoires from several hundred donors were re-analyzed and high-resolution HLA genotyping was added so that TCR occurrence patterns could be studied. Class I and class II HLA loci were covered by the typing at four-digit resolution. Donor age, sex, ethnicity and CMV serostatus were compiled alongside the repertoire data. The paper as a whole reports these results and caveats: Some IMGT-functional V segments, including TRBV6-2 and TRBV6-3, could not be told apart with the 87-base-pair reads, so those segments were excluded. Correlated functional status among segregating V segments might reflect linkage disequilibrium, but an unknown experimental factor could not be ruled out. In a later analysis, most CMV-associated TCR beta chains were found to appear HLA-restricted, with HLA associations seemingly driven largely by CMV exposure. Presence/absence analyses assumed roughly uniform sequencing depth across donors, an assumption that may not hold. According to a later analysis, parvovirus B19, influenza, CMV and Epstein-Barr virus appeared linked to several top co-occurrence clusters. Because HLA typing was missing for some donors at each locus, association tests included only the typed subset. Cytomegalovirus status was reported to be diagnosed by the classifier with high specificity and sensitivity in both the original and validation cohorts. The authors suggested that the approach could potentially be generalized to other disease states and immunological phenotypes. In a later analysis, HLA-associated TCR beta chains showed more clonal expansion and lower generation probabilities than non-associated chains that were equally common. In vitro tests confirmed that a few of the cytomegalovirus-associated TCR beta chains recognize cytomegalovirus antigens. A group of highly shared sequence variants was considered likely to be a technical artifact of the sequencing pipeline. A further reported finding was that TCR beta sequences accurately predicted the HLA-A and HLA-B alleles for most subjects in the first cohort. Some 16 rarely observed V segments, including chromosome 9 orphons, were excluded from the earlier analysis of about 500 of the donors because counts were too low. According to a later genetic analysis, donors in an Asian-associated ancestry cluster had fewer N-insertions in productive TCRs than the approximately 670-donor mean. The study listed 150 to 200 TCR beta chains as associated with cytomegalovirus. In a later analysis, TCR association rates were found to vary across HLA loci, with the most associated TCRs seen for DRB1 alleles and the fewest for HLA-C alleles. Most TCR sequences were seen in very few donors, while some public TCRs were found in many individuals. Only TCR beta chains were sequenced in this cohort, and the absence of alpha or paired-chain data limited detectable features. In a later analysis, around 17,000 TCR beta sequences were associated with specific HLA alleles at a false discovery rate of 0.05. Broadly in line with IMGT annotations, most TCR beta V segments showed up in productive rearrangements about 87% or about 30% of the time in an earlier analysis of 587 of the donors. When HLA alleles, especially DR and DQ, strongly co-occurred, TCR associations were difficult to assign to individual alleles. CMV serostatus was the only immune exposure information available for the cohort. An association between a missense DCLRE1C variant and V-gene and J-gene trimming of TCR beta chains was found in a later genetic analysis and replicated in an independent cohort.

From cysteine to phenylalanine, the CDR3 is 17 amino acids long. Only the CDR3 portion is preserved as DNA: 51 bases, with reading frame beginning at the first base. The germline V gene (reference sequence) yields LNHDA for CDR1 and SQIVND for CDR2. The germline ends are 20 bases apart after V is trimmed by 5 bases and J by 1 base. With respect to this clone: The antigen it binds to is not known. One base away there is no much larger clone; base qualities are not given.

Library preparation used the immunoSEQ multiplex PCR assay. For the multiplex PCR, a mixture combining 60 forward primers for TCR Vbeta segments and 13 reverse primers for TCR Jbeta segments was used. Amplification of the CDR3 region of rearranged TCR beta genes was performed with a multiplex PCR assay on genomic DNA. On the Illumina HiSeq System, the amplified TCR beta libraries were sequenced as 87-base-pair reads. Per the source publication's procedure: Across the 500 to 700 repertoires, a later analysis counted roughly 84 million unique TCR beta chains, around 11 million of which were shared by at least two donors. Raw reads were error-corrected and collapsed into unique sequences by a nearest-neighbor algorithm in which closely related sequences were merged to remove PCR and sequencing errors. Alignment of CDR3 sequences to IMGT reference sequences was used to assign V, D and J gene segments. For a sequence to be retained, a match of at least six nucleotides was required to both a V gene segment and a J gene segment. Rearrangements were called productive when the CDR3 lacked stop codons and stayed in frame with V and J; all others were non-productive. CDR3 was defined according to IMGT convention as the region running from the second conserved V-encoded cysteine to the conserved J-encoded phenylalanine. The earlier analysis of 450 to 750 of the donors excluded any sequence lacking an unambiguous match to a single V gene segment. In an earlier analysis of some 590 of the donors, a V segment was called functional when productive rearrangements were above 56.7%, and segregating when the standard deviation between donors exceeded 5%. To diagnose cytomegalovirus status from the catalog of TCR beta chain sequences, a statistical classification framework was built. V and J gene assignment, in a later analysis, came from comparing TCR nucleotide sequences with IMGT/GENE-DB human TR gene sequences. Using the TCRdist pipeline, a later analysis assigned CDR3 sequences along with most-parsimonious VDJ recombination scenarios. In a later analysis, every TCR beta chain was defined by the combination of its CDR3 amino acid sequence and its V-gene family, and reads without a unique V-gene family were dropped. To address suspected cross-contamination and a sequencing artifact, a later analysis removed a few hundred highly shared, low-generation-probability nucleotide sequences. A later analysis calculated a clonal expansion index for each public chain from normalized within-repertoire ranks of inferred template counts. In a later analysis, generation probabilities were computed with a VDJ recombination model fitted to out-of-frame rearrangements, and the resulting probabilities were checked against IGoR. In a later analysis, TCR-TCR, TCR-HLA and TCR-CMV co-occurrence was scored with hypergeometric tests, and a repertoire-size bias correction was applied to TCR pairs. To estimate false discovery rates, a later analysis permuted the HLA or CMV assignments 20 times. In a later analysis, co-occurring TCRs were grouped using DBSCAN, and TCRdist sequence similarity was added for clustering within HLA-allele-positive subsets. Repertoires with fewer than 30,000 or more than 120,000 public chains were left out of co-occurrence clustering, as were a few repertoires with anomalous nucleotide sharing. TCRdb re-hosts the immuneACCESS table, in-frame sequences only. Its copies lack some clones; in the studies checked, an unresolved V gene accounts for under half of them, and the cause for the rest is not known. V, J and clone size reflect that table, while D and trimming were determined from the DNA. The sample table lists 100,000 to 150,000 clones, over 70% of them with a count of one. The ten largest clones add up to less than 2% of the sample.

In total, 500 to 700 healthy bone marrow donors made up the cohort. At the time of sampling, all cohort members were nominally healthy, though unrecorded immune exposures were likely present. The donor tested CMV seronegative, placing the donor among the 352 seronegative members of the cohort. Every donor gave a peripheral blood sample, and the peripheral blood mononuclear cells from that sample were used for TCR beta sequencing. Genomic DNA extraction from the blood cell samples was performed with the Qiagen DNeasy Blood Extraction Kit. The chain is made from TRBV19 and TRBJ1-1, and possibly TRBD1, on 5 matching bases. The sequenced material came from PBMCs. This sequence was found in a woman aged 40 to 50 in good health and CMV-seronegative. CDR3 reads: CASSPTSARQTNTEAFF. The nucleotides are TGTGCCAGTAGTCCAACTTCCGCTCGACAGACGAACACTGAAGCTTTCTTT. The CDR3 plus the reference TRBV19 and TRBJ1-1 genes for the other parts give the full variable domain: DGGITQSPKYLFRKEGQNVTLSCEQNLNHDAMYWYRQDPGQGLRLIYYSQIVNDFQKGDIAEGYSVSREKKESFPLTVTSAQKNPTAFYLCASSPTSARQTNTEAFFGQGTRLTVV.